The 32 T cell receptor beta chains listed next were all sequenced from one sample in a study of CD8 T cells in Susac syndrome. RNA in amounts of 0.5 to 1 ug was reverse transcribed with random hexamers. TCRdb processed the immunoSEQ multiplex PCR reads anew with MiXCR; each CDR3 protein has one entry. The sample holds about 240,000 distinct CDR3 sequences, 95% to 97% seen once. The sequenced sample was CD4+ T cells from PBMCs. All receptors come from a human donor with Susac syndrome.

The chain recombines TRBV27 with TRBJ2-3; no firm D call. Germline V CDR1 and CDR2: MNHEY, SMNVEV (reference sequence). The CDR3 sequence is 14 residues long. The V gene lost 5 bases and the J gene lost 4 bases, with 13 bases spanning the gap. In DNA form, the CDR3 reads TGTGCCAGCAGTCCTATACGCCCCGCAGATACGCAGTATTTT. Translation gives CASSPIRPADTQYF.

This clonotype occurred once. CDR3 sequence: CSARDRGRQYF. The CDR3 region has the DNA TGCAGTGCTAGAGATCGAGGTCGCCAGTACTTC. The chain recombines TRBV20-1 with TRBJ2-5; D is unresolved. Germline lookup yields CDR1 DFQATT and CDR2 SNEGSKA (reference sequence). This CDR3 has 11 residues. V gave up 0 bases and J gave up 10 bases, with 9 bases separating them.

This clonotype appeared a single time. The rearrangement joins TRBV4-1 to TRBJ2-5, with D tentatively TRBD2 (5 bases). Germline V CDR1 and CDR2: MGHRA, YSYEKL. V was clipped by 0 bases and J by 9 bases, with 11 bases between them. The length of the CDR3 is 13 residues. CDR3 sequence reads: CASSQDLSGAQYF. CDR3 bases: TGCGCCAGCAGCCAAGATCTATCCGGGGCCCAGTACTTC.

This chain connects TRBV20-1 to TRBJ2-7; 7 bases are shared with TRBD2. CDR3 length equals 15 residues. Germline loops: CDR1 DFQATT, CDR2 SNEGSKA (reference sequence). The J segment lost 2 bases and the V segment lost 6 bases, leaving 13 bases of the junction unmatched. The CDR3 nucleotides read TGCAGTGCCCCCATGCTAGCGGCTAACACCTACGAGCAGTACTTC. Encoded protein: CSAPMLAANTYEQYF.

This chain links TRBV9 with TRBJ2-5; 11 bases match TRBD2. Germline loops: CDR1 SGDLS, CDR2 YYNGEE. Losses at the gene ends were 3 bases for V and 5 bases for J; bases not matched to a gene: 6. The CDR3 runs to 15 residues. The DNA for the CDR3 is TGTGCCAGCAGCGCCATAGCGGGAGGGGTGGAGACCCAGTACTTC. This encodes CASSAIAGGVETQYF.

The chain carries TRBV29-1 and TRBJ2-1; 9 nucleotides line up with TRBD2. The V gene's germline CDR1 is SQVTM and CDR2 ANQGSEA. J was trimmed by 4 bases and V by 6 bases; bases with no gene match: 4. This CDR3 is built from 13 residues. CDR3 sequence (DNA): TGCAGCGTCGGGACTAGCCGTTACAATGAGCAGTTCTTC. Amino acid sequence: CSVGTSRYNEQFF.

In its sample, this clonotype was seen once. The chain recombines TRBV30 with TRBJ2-2; D perhaps matches TRBD2 (5 bases). Trimming removed 0 bases at V and 5 bases at J, with 10 bases between. From germline, CDR1 is GTSNPN and CDR2 SVGIG (reference sequence). The CDR3 runs 14 residues. CDR3 region: CAWSVPGSTGELFF. CDR3 DNA sequence: TGTGCCTGGAGTGTACCGGGGTCAACCGGGGAGCTGTTTTTT.

The V and J genes are TRBV3-1 and TRBJ1-2; D is possibly TRBD1 (5 bases). The CDR3 spans 16 residues. Deletions cut 0 bases from V and 7 bases from J, with 18 bases between. CDR1 LGHDT and CDR2 YNNKEL come from the germline V gene (reference sequence). The CDR3 nucleotides are TGTGCCAGCAGCCAAGATGTAGCAGGGCGAAGTGGTGGCTACACCTTC. Encoded protein: CASSQDVAGRSGGYTF.

V and J are TRBV7-9 and TRBJ2-3; D assignment may be TRBD1 or TRBD2 (6 bases each). This CDR3 is 14 amino acids long. Germline V CDR1 and CDR2: SEHNR, FQNEAQ (reference sequence). The CDR3 DNA is TGTGCTGTCCCAGAGAGGGGGGGCACAGATACGCAGTATTTT. This sequence encodes CAVPERGGTDTQYF.

The chain couples TRBV20-1 to TRBJ2-5; D not resolved. The CDR3 is made up of 14 amino acids. Per the germline V gene, CDR1 is DFQATT and CDR2 is SNEGSKA (reference sequence). The V end lost 5 bases, the J end lost 0 bases, and 13 bases lay between the germline ends. The DNA for the CDR3 is TGCAGTGCTCCTACTTTGGGGTACCAAGAGACCCAGTACTTC. Translated, it gives CSAPTLGYQETQYF.

The CDR3 nucleotides read TGTGCCAGCAGGGGGAAGAGCAGGAACGGGAATGAAAAACTGTTTTTT. Protein sequence: CASRGKSRNGNEKLFF. The V call is TRBV12-3 or TRBV12-4, the J call TRBJ1-4; D is unclear. The CDR3 consists of 16 residues. V was trimmed by 6 bases and J by 5 bases, leaving 19 bases between them.

This clonotype has only one observation. V and J are TRBV19 and TRBJ1-5, with 9 bases matching TRBD1. Germline V lookup: CDR1 LNHDA, CDR2 SQIVND (reference sequence). V trimming: 8 bases; J trimming: 12 bases; junction bases outside the gene matches: 17. The CDR3 runs 15 residues. The DNA of the CDR3 is TGTGCCAGTGCCCCCGGGGGGACAGGGTCGGTCGGCCAGCATTTT. Translating it yields CASAPGGTGSVGQHF.

This chain uses TRBV7-9 with TRBJ1-2; TRBD1 is a possible D gene (5 bases). Germline V gene lookup returns CDR1 SEHNR and CDR2 FQNEAQ (reference sequence). The CDR3 length is 13 residues. Trimming removed 2 bases at V and 8 bases at J, with 12 bases between. CDR3 in DNA: TGTGCCAGCAGCTTAAAGACAGTGAGCGGCTACACCTTC. Translation: CASSLKTVSGYTF.

J is TRBJ1-5 and V is TRBV12-3 or TRBV12-4; D is perhaps TRBD1 (6 bases). Deletions cut 3 bases from V and 6 bases from J, with 24 bases between. The CDR3 is made up of 18 amino acids. The CDR3 sequence is CASSLTTGSTGRIQPQHF. In DNA, the CDR3 is TGTGCCAGCAGTTTGACGACTGGGTCCACAGGGCGGATTCAGCCCCAGCATTTT.

Here the CDR3 reads CASSELREETQYF. The CDR3 bases are TGTGCCAGCAGCGAACTACGAGAAGAGACCCAGTACTTC. This chain connects TRBV2 to TRBJ2-5; no firm D call. V lost 6 bases and J lost 3, with 11 bases in between. The CDR3 runs to 13 residues. CDR1 and CDR2 from the germline V gene are SNHLY and FYNNEI.

The rearrangement links TRBV29-1 to TRBJ1-3, with D tentatively TRBD1 (6 bases). CDR3 length: 16 residues. Trimming took off 4 bases at V and 0 bases at J, with 16 bases between the two ends. Germline values: CDR1 SQVTM, CDR2 ANQGSEA. CDR3 residues: CSVVLTGFGSGNTIYF. In DNA form, the CDR3 reads TGCAGCGTTGTGCTCACAGGGTTCGGCTCTGGAAACACCATATATTTT.

The CDR3 DNA reads as TGTGCCAGCAGCGCTACAGGGTGGGCGGGCACTGAAGCTTTCTTT. It yields the protein CASSATGWAGTEAFF. V is TRBV5-6 and J is TRBJ1-1, with a weak D call TRBD1 (6 bases). V lost 4 bases to trimming and J lost 4 bases, with 17 bases between them. The length of the CDR3 is 15 residues. CDR1 and CDR2 from the germline V gene are SGHDT and YYEEEE.

The genes are TRBV5-6 and TRBJ2-5, with D possibly being TRBD2 (5 bases). With 0 bases removed from V and 5 bases from J, the gap between germline ends came to 14 bases. Germline lookup yields CDR1 SGHDT and CDR2 YYEEEE. This CDR3 contains 15 residues. The CDR3: CASSLGGRMGETQYF. The CDR3 DNA is TGTGCCAGCAGCTTGGGAGGGCGGATGGGGGAGACCCAGTACTTC.

The V gene is TRBV30, the J gene TRBJ2-5, with a possible D match to TRBD2 (6 bases). The CDR3 is 15 residues long. Trimming took 2 bases from V and 2 from J, leaving 15 bases between them. Germline V gives CDR1 GTSNPN, CDR2 SVGIG (reference sequence). The CDR3 sequence: CAWSSRAGFQETQYF. The CDR3 DNA reads as TGTGCCTGGAGTTCCCGGGCGGGGTTTCAAGAGACCCAGTACTTC. The whole variable domain, remainder taken from reference TRBV30 and TRBJ2-5, is SQTIHQWPATLVQPVGSPLSLECTVEGTSNPNLYWYRQAAGRGLQLLFYSVGIGQISSEVPQNLSASRPQDRQFILSSKKLLLSDSGFYLCAWSSRAGFQETQYFGPGTRLLVL.

The V and J genes are TRBV20-1 and TRBJ2-7, with D perhaps matching TRBD2 (5 bases). CDR1 is DFQATT and CDR2 is SNEGSKA in the germline V gene (reference sequence). The V end lost 0 bases, the J end lost 2 bases, and 8 bases lay between the germline ends. The CDR3 is 13 residues long. CDR3 coding DNA: TGCAGTGCTAGAGATCAGACTACCTACGAGCAGTACTTC. Its protein product is CSARDQTTYEQYF.

This chain links TRBV20-1 with TRBJ2-1; the D is unclear. The V end was cut by 5 bases, the J end by 8 bases, with 7 bases between. Germline loops: CDR1 DFQATT, CDR2 SNEGSKA (reference sequence). The CDR3 covers 10 residues. Written as DNA, the CDR3 is TGCAGTGCTCCTGTGTATGAGCAGTTCTTC. It yields the protein CSAPVYEQFF.

The V and J genes are TRBV5-1 and TRBJ2-2; weak D call: TRBD1 (6 bases). CDR1 is SGHRS and CDR2 is YFSETQ in the germline V gene. The CDR3 contains 16 residues. The V end was cut by 10 bases, the J end by 1 base, with 20 bases between. CDR3 region: CAPQPTGQMNTGELFF. CDR3 nucleotide sequence: TGCGCCCCTCAGCCGACAGGACAAATGAACACCGGGGAGCTGTTTTTT. The complete variable domain, with remaining parts taken from reference TRBV5-1 and TRBJ2-2, reads KAGVTQTPRYLIKTRGQQVTLSCSPISGHRSVSWYQQTPGQGLQFLFEYFSETQRNKGNFPGRFSGRQFSNSRSEMNVSTLELGDSALYLCAPQPTGQMNTGELFFGEGSRLTVL.

This rearrangement joins TRBV5-6 to TRBJ2-1; D is unresolved. The CDR3 covers 15 residues. CDR1 is SGHDT, CDR2 YYEEEE, per germline. Deletions cut 1 base from V and 3 bases from J, with 11 bases between. CDR3 in amino acids: CASSLWVGVYNEQFF. CDR3 sequence (DNA): TGTGCCAGCAGCTTGTGGGTAGGAGTCTACAATGAGCAGTTCTTC.

The rearrangement uses TRBV20-1 and TRBJ2-7, with 10 bases identical to TRBD2. The V gene's germline CDR1 is DFQATT and CDR2 SNEGSKA (reference sequence). V shed 5 bases and J 8 bases; nucleotides not matched to a gene: 15. CDR3 length equals 15 residues. The CDR3 protein is CSASRTSGAINKQYF. The CDR3 DNA reads as TGCAGTGCTTCGAGGACTAGCGGCGCTATAAATAAGCAGTACTTC.

This clonotype was seen only once. This chain uses TRBV7-9 with TRBJ1-5; D is uncertain. V was trimmed by 1 base and J by 2 bases, leaving 12 bases between them. Germline CDR1 reads SEHNR; CDR2 reads FQNEAQ (reference sequence). This CDR3 region has 16 residues. The CDR3 DNA follows: TGTGCCAGCAGCTTAGAGTCTAGGGTCGGCAATCAGCCCCAGCATTTT. It translates to CASSLESRVGNQPQHF.

V usage is TRBV30 and J usage is TRBJ1-2; TRBD1 is a possible D gene (6 bases). Trimming pared 7 bases from V and 8 bases from J, leaving 11 bases between. There are 10 residues in the CDR3. Germline V gives CDR1 GTSNPN, CDR2 SVGIG (reference sequence). The CDR3 loop reads CASPGEGYTF. In DNA, the CDR3 is TGTGCCTCCCCAGGGGAAGGCTACACCTTC.

This clonotype was found once. The chain is built from TRBV20-1 and TRBJ2-1; no clear D gene. Germline assignment: CDR1 DFQATT and CDR2 SNEGSKA (reference sequence). CDR3 length: 12 residues. V gave up 6 bases and J gave up 3 bases, with 9 bases separating them. CDR3 loop: CSANNGYNEQFF. CDR3 nucleotides: TGCAGTGCAAATAACGGCTACAATGAGCAGTTCTTC.

The chain couples TRBV4-2 to TRBJ2-2; 8 bases line up with TRBD1. With 4 bases clipped from V and 7 bases from J, the junction kept 8 bases outside the gene matches. CDR3 size: 15 residues. CDR1 and CDR2 (germline): LGHNA, YNFKEQ. CDR3 coding DNA: TGTGCCAGCAGCCCTCCGGACAGGGTCCGCGGGGAGCTGTTTTTT. This sequence encodes CASSPPDRVRGELFF.

The chain couples TRBV30 to TRBJ1-2, with 7 bases fitting TRBD1. J gave up 4 bases and V 1 base, and 6 bases lay outside the gene matches. The CDR3 runs to 14 residues. Germline CDR1 reads GTSNPN; CDR2 reads SVGIG (reference sequence). CDR3 coding DNA: TGTGCCTGGAGTGGGCCCGGGACAGCCTATGGCTACACCTTC. This codes for CAWSGPGTAYGYTF.

The CDR3 region is CSALTPGSAIDTEAFF. As DNA, the CDR3 is TGCAGTGCCCTAACCCCGGGCAGCGCCATCGACACTGAAGCTTTCTTT. V usage is TRBV20-1 and J usage is TRBJ1-1; D not certain. The CDR3 consists of 16 residues. From germline, CDR1 is DFQATT and CDR2 SNEGSKA (reference sequence). Trimming removed 6 bases at V and 3 bases at J, with 23 bases between.

V is TRBV3-1 and J is TRBJ2-7, with D hard to call. CDR3 size: 12 residues. CDR1 is LGHDT, CDR2 YNNKEL, per germline (reference sequence). V was pared by 1 base and J by 4 bases, with 5 bases between. The CDR3 reads CASSQVEYEQYF. The CDR3 nucleotides are TGTGCCAGCAGCCAAGTCGAATACGAGCAGTACTTC.

The chain links TRBV24-1 to TRBJ2-6; 10 nucleotides align to TRBD1. The V gene end was trimmed by 2 bases and the J gene end by 3 bases; junction bases not matched to a gene: 9. Germline V gene data show CDR1 as KGHDR and CDR2 as SFDVKD. The CDR3 spans 19 residues. CDR3 amino acids: CATSDSRDRGRLGANVLTF. The CDR3 nucleotides read TGTGCCACCAGTGATTCCCGAGACAGGGGGCGACTTGGGGCCAACGTCCTGACTTTC.